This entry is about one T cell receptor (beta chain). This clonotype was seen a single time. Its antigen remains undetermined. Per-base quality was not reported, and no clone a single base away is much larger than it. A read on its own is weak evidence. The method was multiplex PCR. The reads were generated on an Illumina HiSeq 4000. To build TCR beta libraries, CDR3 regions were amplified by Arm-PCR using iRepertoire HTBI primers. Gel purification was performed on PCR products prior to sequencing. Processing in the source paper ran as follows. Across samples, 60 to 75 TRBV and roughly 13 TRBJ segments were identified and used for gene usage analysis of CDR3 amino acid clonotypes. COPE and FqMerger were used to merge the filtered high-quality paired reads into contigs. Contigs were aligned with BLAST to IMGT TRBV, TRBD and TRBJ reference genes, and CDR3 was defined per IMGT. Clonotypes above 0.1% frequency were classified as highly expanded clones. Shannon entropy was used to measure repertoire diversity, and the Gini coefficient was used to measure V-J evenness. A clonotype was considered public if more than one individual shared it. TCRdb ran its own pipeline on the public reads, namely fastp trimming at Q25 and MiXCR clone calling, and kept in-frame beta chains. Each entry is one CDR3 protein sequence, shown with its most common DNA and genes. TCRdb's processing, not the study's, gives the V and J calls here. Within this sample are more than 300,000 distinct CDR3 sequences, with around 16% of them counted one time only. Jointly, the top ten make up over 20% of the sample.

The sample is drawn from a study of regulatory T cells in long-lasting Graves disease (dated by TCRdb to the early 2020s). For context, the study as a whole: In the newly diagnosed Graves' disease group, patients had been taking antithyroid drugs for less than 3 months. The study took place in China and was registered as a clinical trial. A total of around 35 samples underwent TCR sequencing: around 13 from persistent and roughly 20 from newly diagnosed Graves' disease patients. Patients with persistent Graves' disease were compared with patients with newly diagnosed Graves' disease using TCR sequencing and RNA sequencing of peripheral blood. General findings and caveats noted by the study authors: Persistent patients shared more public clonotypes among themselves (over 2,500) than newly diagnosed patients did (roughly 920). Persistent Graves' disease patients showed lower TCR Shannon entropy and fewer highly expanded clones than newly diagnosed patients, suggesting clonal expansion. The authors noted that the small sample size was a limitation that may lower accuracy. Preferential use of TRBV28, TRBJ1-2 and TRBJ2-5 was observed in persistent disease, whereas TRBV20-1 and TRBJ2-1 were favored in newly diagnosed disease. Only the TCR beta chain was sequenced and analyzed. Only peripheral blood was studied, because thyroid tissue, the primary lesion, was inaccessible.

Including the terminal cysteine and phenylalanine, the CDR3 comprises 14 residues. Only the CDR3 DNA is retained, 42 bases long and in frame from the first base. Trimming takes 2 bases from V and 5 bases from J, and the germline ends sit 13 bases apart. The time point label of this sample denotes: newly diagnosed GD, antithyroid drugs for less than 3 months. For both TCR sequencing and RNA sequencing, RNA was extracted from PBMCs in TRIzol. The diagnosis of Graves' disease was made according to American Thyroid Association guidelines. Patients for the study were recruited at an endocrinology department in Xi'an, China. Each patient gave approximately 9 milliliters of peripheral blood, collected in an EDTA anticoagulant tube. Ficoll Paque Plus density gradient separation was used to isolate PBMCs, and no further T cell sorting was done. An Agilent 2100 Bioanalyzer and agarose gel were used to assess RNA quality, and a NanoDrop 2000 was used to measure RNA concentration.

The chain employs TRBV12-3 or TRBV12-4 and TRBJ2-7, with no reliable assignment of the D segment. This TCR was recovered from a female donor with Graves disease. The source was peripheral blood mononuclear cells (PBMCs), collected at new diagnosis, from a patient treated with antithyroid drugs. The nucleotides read TGTGCCAGCAGTTTATTAAGACCTCTCCACGAGCAGTACTTC. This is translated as CASSLLRPLHEQYF.